The rows below give T cell receptor beta chains drawn from one sample of a study of blood T cells in healthy people across ages. TCRdb itself ran the 5' RACE reads through MiXCR, one entry per CDR3 protein. The sample consists of roughly 700,000 distinct CDR3 sequences, approximately 49% of them appearing once. Input material: blood. All receptors derive from a woman aged 55-69 years in good health. Both conserved end residues are part of each CDR3. A D gene is named only where the DNA matches it firmly. Rows may omit the clone size; those that give it use once, few, many or a size class.

clone size	J gene	V gene	D gene	CDR3 DNA	CDR3 protein
NA	TRBJ2-7	TRBV4-2	TRBD1	TGTGCCAGCAGCCAAGATCCCCAGGGGGCGTCTTACGAGCAGTACTTC	CASSQDPQGASYEQYF
once	TRBJ1-5	TRBV6-6	TRBD1	TGTGCCAGCAGTTACTGGACAGGGAATCAGCCCCAGCATTTT	CASSYWTGNQPQHF
NA	TRBJ2-1	TRBV7-3	TRBD2	TGTGCCAGCAGCTTGTCAGCGGGACTATACAATGAGCAGTTCTTC	CASSLSAGLYNEQFF
NA	TRBJ2-7	TRBV18	TRBD1	TGTGCCAGCTCACCGGGACAGGGAGTCCACGAGCAGTACTTC	CASSPGQGVHEQYF
NA	TRBJ2-1	TRBV4-3	TRBD1	TGCGCCAGCAGCCAAGGACCGGGACAGGGGGAAGATGAGCAGTTCTTC	CASSQGPGQGEDEQFF
NA	TRBJ2-3	TRBV20-1	NA	TGCAGTGCCCCCCCCCAGACTAGTCCCACAGATACGCAGTATTTT	CSAPPQTSPTDTQYF
NA	TRBJ2-1	TRBV20-1	TRBD2	TGCAGTGCCACAAAGGGACTAGCGGCTCTCAATGAGCAGTTCTTC	CSATKGLAALNEQFF
NA	TRBJ2-3	TRBV20-1	NA	TGCAGTGCATGGGGATACACAGATACGCAGTATTTT	CSAWGYTDTQYF
NA	TRBJ1-1	TRBV3-1	NA	TGTGCCAGCAGCCTTTCAGGGATCACTGAAGCTTTCTTT	CASSLSGITEAFF
many	TRBJ2-7	TRBV20-1	TRBD1	TGCAGTGCAGAACAGGGGGCGGAATCCTACGAGCAGTACTTC	CSAEQGAESYEQYF